This TCR beta chain was profiled in a study of T-cell memory formation after mild COVID-19. TCRdb re-called the 5' RACE reads with MiXCR, one entry per CDR3 protein. The sample has over 45,000 distinct CDR3 sequences, around 10% seen once. The germline V gene has CDR1 SGHRS and CDR2 YFSETQ. V was clipped by 4 bases and J by 8 bases; unmatched bases: 3. The CDR3 covers 12 residues. Sequenced sample: PBMCs or a T cell subset sorted from them (not recorded which). The chain recombines TRBV5-1 with TRBJ2-1; TRBD1 matches 7 bases. The sequence derives from an adult woman who had mild COVID-19 (a few samples of this study predate the infection). Cell type and time point are not known. CDR3 residues: CASSPGTDEQFF. The CDR3 bases are TGCGCCAGCAGCCCTGGGACAGATGAGCAGTTCTTC.